A selection of T cell receptor beta chains follows, all from one sample in a study of CD8 T cells in ankylosing spondylitis. TCRdb re-derived calls from the 5' RACE reads in MiXCR, one entry per CDR3 protein. The sample gives 650,000 to 800,000 distinct CDR3 sequences, under 20% of which show up once; under 20% is in the top ten. The source material was blood, either unsorted or a sorted T cell fraction (not recorded which). Every receptor here comes from a male donor with ankylosing spondylitis. Each CDR3 is given with its conserved first and last residue. A D gene is named only where the DNA matches it firmly. Part of the rows lack a size; the others show once, few, many or a class for expanded clones.

length,size,V,D,J,DNA,CDR3
16,few,TRBV9,.,TRBJ1-3,TGTGCCAGCAGCCTCACCCGGGACAACTCTGGAAACACCATATATTTT,CASSLTRDNSGNTIYF
13,.,TRBV10-1,TRBD1,TRBJ1-2,TGCGCCAGCAGTGTGGACAGGGACTATGGCTACACCTTC,CASSVDRDYGYTF
13,few,TRBV12-3/TRBV12-4,.,TRBJ2-7,TGTGCCAGCAGTTTCCAGAGCTCCTACGAGCAGTACTTC,CASSFQSSYEQYF
14,few,TRBV7-9,.,TRBJ2-7,TGTGCCAGCAGCCCCTTAGCGGAAACCTACGAGCAGTACTTC,CASSPLAETYEQYF
12,.,TRBV4-1,.,TRBJ1-6,TGCGCCAGCAGCCATCCCCTGAGCCCCCTCCACTTT,CASSHPLSPLHF
12,few,TRBV6-5,.,TRBJ1-2,TGTGCCAGCGGACGGAGTGACTATGGCTACACCTTC,CASGRSDYGYTF
13,few,TRBV12-3/TRBV12-4,.,TRBJ1-6,TGTGCCAGCAGTTTAAACGGGAATTCACCCCTCCACTTT,CASSLNGNSPLHF
14,few,TRBV7-6,TRBD1,TRBJ2-7,TGTGCCAGCAGCTTAACAGGGGAATCCTACGAGCAGTACTTC,CASSLTGESYEQYF
16,.,TRBV5-7,TRBD1,TRBJ2-7,TGTGCCAGCAGCTCAAAATCCGGGACAGCCTTCTACGAGCAGTACTTC,CASSSKSGTAFYEQYF
15,.,TRBV6-2/TRBV6-3,TRBD2,TRBJ2-7,TGTGCCAGCAGGGAAAGCGGGAGACTCAGCTACGAGCAGTACTTC,CASRESGRLSYEQYF
16,.,TRBV7-6,TRBD1,TRBJ2-7,TGTGCCAGCAGCTTAGGTGGGACAGGGGGGGCCTACGAGCAGTACTTC,CASSLGGTGGAYEQYF
16,.,TRBV5-5,TRBD1,TRBJ1-6,TGTGCCAGCAGCTATCCGGGACAGGGCGCAGGGTCACCCCTCCACTTT,CASSYPGQGAGSPLHF
15,.,TRBV2,.,TRBJ2-7,TGTGCCAGCAGTGAATGGCAGGTGGGATCCTACGAGCAGTACTTC,CASSEWQVGSYEQYF
15,few,TRBV12-3/TRBV12-4,TRBD1,TRBJ1-1,TGTGCCAGCAGCACTAGACAGGGGGGCCCCTCTGAAGCTTTCTTT,CASSTRQGGPSEAFF
13,.,TRBV29-1,.,TRBJ2-7,TGCAGCGTTAGGGACTCAGTCCCCTACGAGCAGTACTTC,CSVRDSVPYEQYF
18,.,TRBV27,TRBD1,TRBJ2-7,TGTGCCAGCAGAAGTTATCAATCCGGGACAGGGAGCTCCTACGAGCAGTACTTC,CASRSYQSGTGSSYEQYF
11,few,TRBV29-1,TRBD1,TRBJ2-7,TGCAGCGCGGGACAGGGTAACGAGCAGTACTTC,CSAGQGNEQYF
13,few,TRBV5-6,.,TRBJ2-7,TGTGCCAGCAGCTTGGCGTTTTTCGACGAGCAGTACTTC,CASSLAFFDEQYF
14,few,TRBV12-3/TRBV12-4,.,TRBJ2-5,TGTGCCAGCAGTTCCCGGGTAGTGCAAGAGACCCAGTACTTC,CASSSRVVQETQYF
14,.,TRBV6-1,TRBD1,TRBJ1-2,TGTGCCAGCAGTCCCCCGGGACAGTTCTATGGCTACACCTTC,CASSPPGQFYGYTF
13,.,TRBV20-1,.,TRBJ2-2,TGCAGTGCTAGAGATGGGGGTTCGGGGGAGCTGTTTTTT,CSARDGGSGELFF
17,few,TRBV6-5,TRBD1,TRBJ1-1,TGTGCCAGCAGGTACCAACGGACAGGGGGCATGAACACTGAAGCTTTCTTT,CASRYQRTGGMNTEAFF
14,few,TRBV12-3/TRBV12-4,.,TRBJ2-1,TGTGCCAGCACTCTCTCCACCCCCTACAATGAGCAGTTCTTC,CASTLSTPYNEQFF
16,.,TRBV5-6,TRBD2,TRBJ2-3,TGTGCCAGCAGGGGTACTAGCGGGGGGGCCACAGATACGCAGTATTTT,CASRGTSGGATDTQYF
14,many,TRBV5-1,TRBD1,TRBJ2-1,TGCGCCAGCAGGGGGACAGGGGTATACAATGAGCAGTTCTTC,CASRGTGVYNEQFF
15,few,TRBV6-2/TRBV6-3,.,TRBJ2-3,TGTGCCAGCAGTTACTCGGTCAGTATGACAGATACGCAGTATTTT,CASSYSVSMTDTQYF
13,.,TRBV29-1,.,TRBJ1-1,TGCAGCGTTGAAGATAATTTACACCCTGAAGCTTTCTTT,CSVEDNLHPEAFF
15,.,TRBV27,TRBD1,TRBJ2-3,TGTGCCAGCAGTTTGATCGAGGGGGCCACAGATACGCAGTATTTT,CASSLIEGATDTQYF
14,few,TRBV6-1,.,TRBJ2-7,TGTGCCAGCAGTGAAGGTGGCAGCTTATACGAGCAGTACTTC,CASSEGGSLYEQYF
16,.,TRBV15,TRBD1,TRBJ1-2,TGTGCCACCAGCAGAGATTTAGGACAGGGGGACTATGGCTACACCTTC,CATSRDLGQGDYGYTF
15,few,TRBV27,TRBD1,TRBJ2-3,TGTGCCAGCAGTCTTGCTTACAGGGGATTAAATACGCAGTATTTT,CASSLAYRGLNTQYF
14,few,TRBV20-1,TRBD2,TRBJ2-3,TGCAGTGCGGAACTAGCGGGGGTGGGAGATACGCAGTATTTT,CSAELAGVGDTQYF
15,.,TRBV28,.,TRBJ2-2,TGTGCCAGCACCCGACAGGTGGGGACCACCGGGGAGCTGTTTTTT,CASTRQVGTTGELFF
15,few,TRBV12-3/TRBV12-4,.,TRBJ2-5,TGTGCCAGCAGTTTCCCTAGCTCGGGGGAAGAGACCCAGTACTTC,CASSFPSSGEETQYF
16,few,TRBV27,TRBD1,TRBJ2-7,TGTGCCAGCAGTCATACCGGGACAGGGGTAGACTACGAGCAGTACTTC,CASSHTGTGVDYEQYF
15,few,TRBV7-6,.,TRBJ1-2,TGTGCCAGCAGCTTCTTCGCATCGGGATCATATGGCTACACCTTC,CASSFFASGSYGYTF
15,.,TRBV6-1,TRBD2,TRBJ2-7,TGTGCCAGCAGCGCACTAGCGGGGGCCTCTTACGAGCAGTACTTC,CASSALAGASYEQYF
16,.,TRBV27,.,TRBJ2-7,TGTGCCAGCAGTTTATTGGCCCGCTGGGCCTCCTACGAGCAGTACTTC,CASSLLARWASYEQYF
17,few,TRBV7-2,.,TRBJ1-2,TGTGCCAGCAGCCAGAGCTCATTATTTGAGCCAAACTATGGCTACACCTTC,CASSQSSLFEPNYGYTF
13,few,TRBV13,.,TRBJ1-1,TGTGCCAGCAGCCCCGAATCAGACACTGAAGCTTTCTTT,CASSPESDTEAFF
13,.,TRBV12-3/TRBV12-4,.,TRBJ2-7,TGTGCCAGCAGTTTCCACTTAACCTACGAGCAGTACTTC,CASSFHLTYEQYF
15,.,TRBV12-3/TRBV12-4,.,TRBJ1-1,TGTGCCAGCAGTTTGTTGTGGGGAAAGAACACTGAAGCTTTCTTT,CASSLLWGKNTEAFF
14,.,TRBV27,.,TRBJ1-5,TGTGCCAGCAGTTTATGGGGCAACAATCAGCCCCAGCATTTT,CASSLWGNNQPQHF
15,few,TRBV4-3,.,TRBJ2-7,TGCGCCAGCAGCCAAGGACAGGGAGGAACCTACGAGCAGTACTTC,CASSQGQGGTYEQYF
14,.,TRBV20-1,.,TRBJ2-1,TGCAGTGCGCTCGGACTCAAGGATTACAATGAGCAGTTCTTC,CSALGLKDYNEQFF
13,.,TRBV20-1,TRBD2,TRBJ2-7,TGCAGTGGCCTGGCGGGAGTGGGGTACGAGCAGTACTTC,CSGLAGVGYEQYF